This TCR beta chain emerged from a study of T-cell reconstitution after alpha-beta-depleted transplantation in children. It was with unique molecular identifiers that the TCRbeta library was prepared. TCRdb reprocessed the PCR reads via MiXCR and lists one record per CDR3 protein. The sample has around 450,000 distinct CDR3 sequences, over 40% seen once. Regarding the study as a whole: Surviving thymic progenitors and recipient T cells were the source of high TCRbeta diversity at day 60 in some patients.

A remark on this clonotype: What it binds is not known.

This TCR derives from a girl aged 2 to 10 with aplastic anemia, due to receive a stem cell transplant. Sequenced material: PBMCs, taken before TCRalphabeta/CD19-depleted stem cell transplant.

DNA of the CDR3: TGCAGTGCTAGAAGGGCGACTGGGGCCAACGTCCTGACTTTC. Protein: CSARRATGANVLTF. V gene TRBV20-1 combines with J gene TRBJ2-6; D gene unclear. Germline CDR1 and CDR2: DFQATT and SNEGSKA (reference sequence). The CDR3 totals 14 residues. V was shortened by 2 bases and J by 2 bases, with 7 bases between the two germline ends.